Sequencing of this T cell receptor (beta chain) was carried out in a study of cytomegalovirus exposure and HLA in healthy donors. Broader study findings: It was found in a later analysis that first-cohort TCR clusters tended to co-occur in the 90 to 150 validation repertoires.

CDR1 and CDR2 from the germline V gene are MDHEN and SYDVKM. V was pared by 6 bases and J by 4 bases, with 6 bases of the junction left unmatched. The CDR3 has 14 residues. A word on this clone: The antigen remains unidentified.

Among the roughly 110 subjects of the validation cohort, separate from the roughly 730-subject first cohort, were the donors. TCRdb's table, derived via immunoSEQ multiplex PCR, lists solely in-frame clones and lacks some. The sample holds 90,000 to 150,000 clones, about nine tenths seen once. Sequencing was done on a sample of PBMCs. This receptor was identified in a man between 18 and 35 years old in good health and CMV-seropositive. This chain joins TRBV28 and TRBJ1-5; 7 nucleotides match TRBD1. The CDR3 loop is CASRDPGGNQPQHF. DNA for the CDR3: TGTGCCAGCAGGGACCCAGGGGGGAATCAGCCCCAGCATTTT.